This is a list of T cell receptor beta chains from one sample in a study of T cells in Graves' hyperthyroidism and ophthalmopathy. One entry per CDR3 protein, called by TCRdb with MiXCR from the multiplex PCR reads. The table lists more than 500,000 distinct CDR3 sequences, less than 15% of them singletons. The sample comprised blood. These receptor sequences come from a woman between 40 and 50 years old with Graves' hyperthyroidism. Both conserved end residues are part of each CDR3. A D gene is named only where the DNA matches it firmly. Clone size appears in some rows only: once, few, many, or a class for an expanded clone.

clone_size: NA
v_call: TRBV5-4
d_call: TRBD2
j_call: TRBJ2-1
cdr3_nt: TGTGCCACCACACTAGCGGGCACGAACAATGAGCAGTTCTTC
cdr3_aa: CATTLAGTNNEQFF

clone_size: NA
v_call: TRBV20-1
d_call: TRBD1
j_call: TRBJ1-5
cdr3_nt: TGCAGTGCTGGAGGACAGGGAAGGAATAGCAATCAGCCCCAGCATTTT
cdr3_aa: CSAGGQGRNSNQPQHF

clone_size: few
v_call: TRBV20-1
d_call: NA
j_call: TRBJ1-2
cdr3_nt: TGCAGTGCTAGGGCAGGGGTCTATGGCTACACCTTC
cdr3_aa: CSARAGVYGYTF

clone_size: NA
v_call: TRBV30
d_call: NA
j_call: TRBJ2-2
cdr3_nt: TGTGCCTGGAGTACTAGAACCGGGGAGCTGTTTTTT
cdr3_aa: CAWSTRTGELFF

clone_size: NA
v_call: TRBV29-1
d_call: NA
j_call: TRBJ2-7
cdr3_nt: TGCAGCGCTGGTGTCGGATACGAGCAGTACTTC
cdr3_aa: CSAGVGYEQYF

clone_size: many
v_call: TRBV5-1
d_call: NA
j_call: TRBJ2-1
cdr3_nt: TGCGCCAGCAGCTTGACCCAGGGAAACTACAATGAGCAGTTCTTC
cdr3_aa: CASSLTQGNYNEQFF

clone_size: NA
v_call: TRBV20-1
d_call: NA
j_call: TRBJ1-5
cdr3_nt: TGCAGTGCTAGAGGGACAGCCCCCCGCAATCAGCCCCAGCATTTT
cdr3_aa: CSARGTAPRNQPQHF

clone_size: NA
v_call: TRBV19
d_call: TRBD1
j_call: TRBJ2-5
cdr3_nt: TGTGCCAGTACTTCAGGGGGAGCGACTCGAAAAGAGACCCAGTACTTC
cdr3_aa: CASTSGGATRKETQYF

clone_size: many
v_call: TRBV28
d_call: TRBD2
j_call: TRBJ2-7
cdr3_nt: TGTGCCACCAGACTAGCGGGGGCCTACGAGCAGTACTTC
cdr3_aa: CATRLAGAYEQYF

clone_size: NA
v_call: TRBV20-1
d_call: NA
j_call: TRBJ2-1
cdr3_nt: TGCAGTGCTAGAGTGCTAGCGTCCTACAATGAGCAGTTCTTC
cdr3_aa: CSARVLASYNEQFF

clone_size: few
v_call: TRBV19
d_call: NA
j_call: TRBJ2-7
cdr3_nt: TGTGCCAGTAGTGATGGGGGAAGCGAGCAGTACTTC
cdr3_aa: CASSDGGSEQYF

clone_size: NA
v_call: TRBV5-4
d_call: NA
j_call: TRBJ1-1
cdr3_nt: TGTGCCAGCAGCTTGGGTAACGGAGCAGAAGCTTTCTTT
cdr3_aa: CASSLGNGAEAFF

clone_size: few
v_call: TRBV7-8
d_call: TRBD1
j_call: TRBJ1-2
cdr3_nt: TGTGCCAGCAGCTTAGCAACGACAGGGGTTGATGGCTACACCTTC
cdr3_aa: CASSLATTGVDGYTF

clone_size: many
v_call: TRBV20-1
d_call: NA
j_call: TRBJ2-3
cdr3_nt: TGCAGTGCTAGCCGCAGAACAGATACGCAGTATTTT
cdr3_aa: CSASRRTDTQYF

clone_size: NA
v_call: TRBV6-6
d_call: NA
j_call: TRBJ1-1
cdr3_nt: TGTGCCAGCAGTTACGGGGGGGGGGTTTCTTTCTTT
cdr3_aa: CASSYGGGVSFF

clone_size: few
v_call: TRBV13
d_call: NA
j_call: TRBJ2-7
cdr3_nt: TGTGCCAGCAGCGCCAACAGCAACGAGCAGTACTTC
cdr3_aa: CASSANSNEQYF

clone_size: few
v_call: TRBV15
d_call: NA
j_call: TRBJ1-5
cdr3_nt: TGTGCCACCAGCAGGATGGGTGAGGGCAATCAGCCCCAGCATTTT
cdr3_aa: CATSRMGEGNQPQHF

clone_size: many
v_call: TRBV20-1
d_call: NA
j_call: TRBJ2-3
cdr3_nt: TGCAGTGCTACCCCCCCCAGCGGGTACTCAGATACGCAGTATTTT
cdr3_aa: CSATPPSGYSDTQYF

clone_size: many
v_call: TRBV7-9
d_call: TRBD2
j_call: TRBJ2-1
cdr3_nt: TGTGCCAGCATCCCTAGAACCGGACTAGCGGGATTAAATGAGCAGTTCTTC
cdr3_aa: CASIPRTGLAGLNEQFF

clone_size: many
v_call: TRBV28
d_call: NA
j_call: TRBJ1-2
cdr3_nt: TGTGCCAGCATTGGGGGCGGGGGCTATGGCTACACCTTC
cdr3_aa: CASIGGGGYGYTF

clone_size: NA
v_call: TRBV7-8
d_call: TRBD1
j_call: TRBJ1-3
cdr3_nt: TGTGCCAGCAGCACCCCAGACAGGGCCTCTGGAAACACCATATATTTT
cdr3_aa: CASSTPDRASGNTIYF

clone_size: many
v_call: TRBV6-1
d_call: TRBD1
j_call: TRBJ1-1
cdr3_nt: TGTGCCGGATGTACAGGGGCCCCCACTGAAGCTTTCTTT
cdr3_aa: CAGCTGAPTEAFF

clone_size: few
v_call: TRBV19
d_call: NA
j_call: TRBJ1-5
cdr3_nt: TGTGCCAGTAGTCACAGAAATCAGCCCCAGCATTTT
cdr3_aa: CASSHRNQPQHF

clone_size: few
v_call: TRBV19
d_call: NA
j_call: TRBJ1-1
cdr3_nt: TGTGCCAGTAGTATAGGCCCGATTGATAGGAACACTGAAGCTTTCTTT
cdr3_aa: CASSIGPIDRNTEAFF

clone_size: many
v_call: TRBV30
d_call: NA
j_call: TRBJ2-7
cdr3_nt: TGTGCCTGGAGTAGGGACTCTCTCGAGCAGTACTTC
cdr3_aa: CAWSRDSLEQYF

clone_size: few
v_call: TRBV4-1
d_call: TRBD2
j_call: TRBJ2-3
cdr3_nt: TGCGCCAGCAGCCAAGAGGGAGCGGGAAGGGATACGCAGTATTTT
cdr3_aa: CASSQEGAGRDTQYF

clone_size: NA
v_call: TRBV10-3
d_call: TRBD2
j_call: TRBJ2-3
cdr3_nt: TGTGCCATCAGTGTGGACCGCGGGAGAAGCACAGATACGCAGTATTTT
cdr3_aa: CAISVDRGRSTDTQYF

clone_size: many
v_call: TRBV28
d_call: NA
j_call: TRBJ1-1
cdr3_nt: TGTGCCAGCCGCTGGGCCAAGGGCACTGAAGCTTTCTTT
cdr3_aa: CASRWAKGTEAFF

clone_size: many
v_call: TRBV12-3/TRBV12-4
d_call: TRBD2
j_call: TRBJ2-5
cdr3_nt: TGTGCCAGCAGCCCCACCCTAGCGGCTACGGAGACCCAGTACTTC
cdr3_aa: CASSPTLAATETQYF

clone_size: many
v_call: TRBV12-3/TRBV12-4
d_call: TRBD1
j_call: TRBJ1-2
cdr3_nt: TGTGCCAGCAGTTTAGCCCGGGACAGAATTTATGGCTACACCTTC
cdr3_aa: CASSLARDRIYGYTF

clone_size: many
v_call: TRBV28
d_call: NA
j_call: TRBJ1-2
cdr3_nt: TGTGCCAGCAGCCACAGACCCTTAGACCCCTATGGCTACACCTTC
cdr3_aa: CASSHRPLDPYGYTF

clone_size: few
v_call: TRBV30
d_call: NA
j_call: TRBJ1-5
cdr3_nt: TGTGCCTGGAGTAGGCAGGGAGGGACTGATGTCAATCAGCCCCAGCATTTT
cdr3_aa: CAWSRQGGTDVNQPQHF

clone_size: many
v_call: TRBV11-2
d_call: TRBD1
j_call: TRBJ2-5
cdr3_nt: TGTGCCAGCAGCTCGACAGGGTACAAAGAGACCCAGTACTTC
cdr3_aa: CASSSTGYKETQYF

clone_size: many
v_call: TRBV12-3/TRBV12-4
d_call: NA
j_call: TRBJ2-3
cdr3_nt: TGTGCCAGCAGTTTAGGACTAGACACAGATACGCAGTATTTT
cdr3_aa: CASSLGLDTDTQYF

clone_size: many
v_call: TRBV2
d_call: NA
j_call: TRBJ1-2
cdr3_nt: TGTGCCAGCAGTCCGGGACGGACAATAAGTGGCTACACCTTC
cdr3_aa: CASSPGRTISGYTF

clone_size: few
v_call: TRBV6-6
d_call: NA
j_call: TRBJ1-6
cdr3_nt: TGTGCCAGCAGTTACTCGCCGTCCAGACCTTCGGGTTCACCCCTCCACTTT
cdr3_aa: CASSYSPSRPSGSPLHF

clone_size: NA
v_call: TRBV6-1
d_call: NA
j_call: TRBJ1-6
cdr3_nt: TGTGCCAGCACCCCCCTCAGGGAGAACTCACCCCTCCACTTT
cdr3_aa: CASTPLRENSPLHF

clone_size: many
v_call: TRBV7-2
d_call: TRBD2
j_call: TRBJ2-1
cdr3_nt: TGTGCCAGCAGCACCGGGACTAGCGGGGAGCAGTTCTTC
cdr3_aa: CASSTGTSGEQFF

clone_size: many
v_call: TRBV7-2
d_call: NA
j_call: TRBJ2-7
cdr3_nt: TGTGCCAGCAGCTTAGGGTCAGGGCGAAGCTACGAGCAGTACTTC
cdr3_aa: CASSLGSGRSYEQYF

clone_size: NA
v_call: TRBV10-3
d_call: NA
j_call: TRBJ1-2
cdr3_nt: TGTGCCATCAGTGAGTACAGAACCTATGGCTACACCTTC
cdr3_aa: CAISEYRTYGYTF

clone_size: many
v_call: TRBV5-1
d_call: NA
j_call: TRBJ1-1
cdr3_nt: TGCGCCAGCAGCTTGGCCGGCAGCGTAAACACTGAAGCTTTCTTT
cdr3_aa: CASSLAGSVNTEAFF

clone_size: NA
v_call: TRBV9
d_call: NA
j_call: TRBJ2-7
cdr3_nt: TGTGCCAGCAGCGTAGACGGAGATGGAAACGAGCAGTACTTC
cdr3_aa: CASSVDGDGNEQYF

clone_size: once
v_call: TRBV6-1
d_call: TRBD2
j_call: TRBJ2-1
cdr3_nt: TGTGCCAGCAGAGCCGGGACTAGCGGGATCAATGAGCAGTTCTTC
cdr3_aa: CASRAGTSGINEQFF

clone_size: NA
v_call: TRBV20-1
d_call: NA
j_call: TRBJ1-5
cdr3_nt: TGCAGTGCTAGATCTGGGGGCTCCGATAGCAATCAGCCCCAGCATTTT
cdr3_aa: CSARSGGSDSNQPQHF

clone_size: many
v_call: TRBV29-1
d_call: TRBD2
j_call: TRBJ2-1
cdr3_nt: TGCAGCGTAGTTTCTAGCGGTAGCTCCTACAATGAGCAGTTCTTC
cdr3_aa: CSVVSSGSSYNEQFF

clone_size: many
v_call: TRBV5-1
d_call: TRBD2
j_call: TRBJ2-3
cdr3_nt: TGCGCCAGCAGCGACGGGAGGCTCACAGATACGCAGTATTTT
cdr3_aa: CASSDGRLTDTQYF

clone_size: many
v_call: TRBV28
d_call: NA
j_call: TRBJ1-4
cdr3_nt: TGTGCCAGCAGTTTTGCCACTAATGAAAAACTGTTTTTT
cdr3_aa: CASSFATNEKLFF

clone_size: many
v_call: TRBV11-2
d_call: NA
j_call: TRBJ1-1
cdr3_nt: TGTGCCAGCAGCTCGATCCGGGACACTGAAGCTTTCTTT
cdr3_aa: CASSSIRDTEAFF

clone_size: many
v_call: TRBV6-2/TRBV6-3
d_call: TRBD2
j_call: TRBJ2-7
cdr3_nt: TGTGCCAGCGCCGACGGGGGGTACGAGCAGTACTTC
cdr3_aa: CASADGGYEQYF

clone_size: many
v_call: TRBV27
d_call: NA
j_call: TRBJ2-3
cdr3_nt: TGTGCCAGCAGTTTTGTCTATCGGGGGCCTACGCAAGATACGCAGTATTTT
cdr3_aa: CASSFVYRGPTQDTQYF

clone_size: many
v_call: TRBV5-1
d_call: NA
j_call: TRBJ2-5
cdr3_nt: TGCGCCAGCAGCTCCCAAACCTCAGGGACCGAGACCCAGTACTTC
cdr3_aa: CASSSQTSGTETQYF

clone_size: NA
v_call: TRBV9
d_call: NA
j_call: TRBJ1-3
cdr3_nt: TGTGCCAGCAGCCCGCTGGGCGGGTTTTCTGGAAACACCATATATTTT
cdr3_aa: CASSPLGGFSGNTIYF

clone_size: few
v_call: TRBV10-3
d_call: TRBD1
j_call: TRBJ1-4
cdr3_nt: TGTGCCATCAGTGAGGGGACAGCCAGTAATGAAAAACTGTTTTTT
cdr3_aa: CAISEGTASNEKLFF

clone_size: many
v_call: TRBV6-5
d_call: NA
j_call: TRBJ2-2
cdr3_nt: TGTGCCAGCAGTTACGGCGGCACCGGGGAGCTGTTTTTT
cdr3_aa: CASSYGGTGELFF

clone_size: many
v_call: TRBV29-1
d_call: NA
j_call: TRBJ2-1
cdr3_nt: TGCAGCACCGAGGCAGGGAGCGATGAGCAGTTCTTC
cdr3_aa: CSTEAGSDEQFF